These 28 T cell receptor beta chains came from one sample sequenced in a study of cytomegalovirus exposure and HLA in healthy donors. It was with 60 Vbeta and 13 Jbeta primers that the PCR ran. Here immunoSEQ multiplex PCR was the method, and the copy in TCRdb shows in-frame clones only, minus some. This table has around 120,000 clones, about 80% appearing once. Source material: PBMCs. The receptors were sampled from a female donor in good health and CMV-seropositive.

The CDR3 DNA is TGTGCCAGCAGTCTAGACCGGGACAGGAATACAGATACGCAGTATTTT. Translated, it gives CASSLDRDRNTDTQYF. The chain has TRBV5-4 and TRBJ2-3, with 8 bases that match TRBD1. Germline V CDR1 and CDR2: SGHNT, YYREEE (reference sequence). V shed 5 bases and J 3 bases; nucleotides not matched to a gene: 11. The CDR3 runs 16 residues.

A few counts support this clone. This chain joins TRBV2 and TRBJ1-4; TRBD1 matches 9 bases. After removal of 8 bases from V and 7 bases from J, the junction contained 8 bases not matched to a gene. The CDR3 length is 14 residues. Germline V gives CDR1 SNHLY, CDR2 FYNNEI. CDR3 nucleotide sequence: TGTGCCAGCGCGCGACAGGGGGTTGGTGAAAAACTGTTTTTT. Its protein is CASARQGVGEKLFF. Filled out from reference TRBV2 and TRBJ1-4, the complete variable domain reads EPEVTQTPSHQVTQMGQEVILRCVPISNHLYFYWYRQILGQKVEFLVSFYNNEISEKSEIFDDQFSVERPDGSNFTLKIRSTKLEDSAMYFCASARQGVGEKLFFGSGTQLSVL.

This clone was detected only a few times. The V and J genes are TRBV5-6 and TRBJ2-2; a possible D gene is TRBD2 (6 bases). The CDR3 consists of 14 residues. Germline lookup yields CDR1 SGHDT and CDR2 YYEEEE. The V end was cut by 6 bases, the J end by 4 bases, with 13 bases between. CDR3 nucleotides: TGTGCCAGCAACCGGGGGAGGCCCACCGGGGAGCTGTTTTTT. This translates into CASNRGRPTGELFF.

The chain couples TRBV9 to TRBJ2-1, with 9 bases lining up with TRBD1. From germline, CDR1 is SGDLS and CDR2 YYNGEE. The junction had 5 bases not matched to a gene; V was cut back by 0 bases and J by 7 bases. The CDR3 runs to 15 residues. The CDR3 bases are TGTGCCAGCAGCGTAGGGACAGGGGTAACGAATGAGCAGTTCTTC. Protein product: CASSVGTGVTNEQFF.

V gene TRBV5-1 combines with J gene TRBJ2-7; 14 nucleotides align to TRBD2. CDR1 SGHRS and CDR2 YFSETQ come from the germline V gene. The V segment lost 4 bases and the J segment 7 bases; nucleotides outside the gene matches: 10. The CDR3 is 16 residues long. CDR3 protein: CASSIRTSGGSSEQYF. For the CDR3, the DNA is TGCGCCAGCAGCATTCGGACTAGCGGGGGGTCTAGTGAGCAGTACTTC.

This rearrangement joins TRBV2 to TRBJ2-7, with 11 positions matching TRBD2. From germline, CDR1 is SNHLY and CDR2 FYNNEI. This CDR3 has 16 residues. J was trimmed by 0 bases and V by 5 bases; bases with no gene match: 6. The CDR3 reads CASSLVGTSGSYEQYF. CDR3 DNA sequence: TGTGCCAGCAGTCTAGTCGGGACTAGCGGCTCCTACGAGCAGTACTTC.

The chain employs TRBV9 and TRBJ2-2, with TRBD1 matching over 9 bases. The CDR3 contains 16 residues. The junction had 6 bases not matched to a gene; V was cut back by 2 bases and J by 4 bases. In germline, CDR1 is SGDLS, CDR2 YYNGEE. The DNA for the CDR3 is TGTGCCAGCAGCGTTCGGTTACAGGGGGCCACCGGGGAGCTGTTTTTT. The encoded protein is CASSVRLQGATGELFF.

This clone appeared a few times. The chain links TRBV4-3 to TRBJ1-1; D is undetermined. The V and J ends lost 2 bases and 5 bases respectively, with 9 bases between them. Germline V gene lookup returns CDR1 LGHNA and CDR2 YSLEER. This CDR3 region has 13 residues. CDR3 bases: TGCGCCAGCAGCCAAAGTACGGGGACTGAAGCTTTCTTT. This translates into CASSQSTGTEAFF.

The rearrangement uses TRBV6-5 and TRBJ1-2, with D perhaps TRBD1 (5 bases). The CDR3 loop spans 14 amino acids. The ends were cut back, 1 base at V and 3 bases at J, with 9 bases in the middle. Germline V gene lookup returns CDR1 MNHEY and CDR2 SVGAGI. This chain's CDR3 is CASSYWGGYYGYTF. Written as DNA, the CDR3 is TGTGCCAGCAGTTACTGGGGGGGGTACTATGGCTACACCTTC.

This clone appeared once. The chain links TRBV7-9 to TRBJ1-1; 11 bases are a match to TRBD1. This CDR3 contains 14 residues. Germline lookup yields CDR1 SEHNR and CDR2 FQNEAQ (reference sequence). With V trimmed by 5 bases and J by 4 bases, 3 bases remained unmatched. The CDR3 is CASSTGQGGTEAFF. The DNA of the CDR3 is TGTGCCAGCAGCACGGGACAGGGGGGCACTGAAGCTTTCTTT.

This rearrangement joins TRBV10-3 to TRBJ1-5, with D possibly TRBD1 on 5 matching bases. In germline, CDR1 is ENHRY, CDR2 SYGVKD. The CDR3 spans 13 residues. The germline V and J ends were trimmed by 5 bases and 6 bases, with 11 bases remaining between them. The CDR3 protein is CAISPSDSQPQHF. The CDR3 region has the DNA TGTGCCATCAGTCCCTCTGACAGTCAGCCCCAGCATTTT.

The genes are TRBV5-6 and TRBJ2-7; tentatively, D is TRBD2 (6 bases). The V end lost 1 base, the J end lost 2 bases, and 7 bases lay between the germline ends. CDR3 size: 13 residues. Germline V gene data show CDR1 as SGHDT and CDR2 as YYEEEE. The CDR3 DNA follows: TGTGCCAGCAGCTTGACGGGGGCCTACGAGCAGTACTTC. This encodes CASSLTGAYEQYF. The whole variable domain, filled in from reference TRBV5-6 and TRBJ2-7, reads DAGVTQSPTHLIKTRGQQVTLRCSPKSGHDTVSWYQQALGQGPQFIFQYYEEEERQRGNFPDRFSGHQFPNYSSELNVNALLLGDSALYLCASSLTGAYEQYFGPGTRLTVT.

This rearrangement joins TRBV6-1 to TRBJ2-7; TRBD1 is a possible D gene (5 bases). This CDR3 spans 16 amino acids. Per germline, CDR1 MNHNS and CDR2 SASEGT. V was clipped by 3 bases and J by 2 bases, with 17 bases between them. CDR3 amino acids: CASSDGARQAPYEQYF. As DNA, the CDR3 is TGTGCCAGCAGTGATGGGGCCAGGCAGGCTCCCTACGAGCAGTACTTC.

The V gene is TRBV15, the J gene TRBJ2-1, with D possibly TRBD1 on 6 matching bases. Germline V gene data show CDR1 as LNHNV and CDR2 as YYDKDF (reference sequence). Trimming removed 1 base from V and 1 base from J, with 8 bases in between. The CDR3 spans 15 residues. CDR3 region: CATSRGQESYNEQFF. DNA for the CDR3: TGTGCCACCAGCAGAGGACAGGAGTCCTACAATGAGCAGTTCTTC.

The CDR3 region is CAWTRQRELEAFF. Here the CDR3 DNA reads TGTGCCTGGACCAGACAGAGAGAACTTGAAGCTTTCTTT. This sequence joins TRBV30 and TRBJ1-1; possible D gene TRBD1, 5 bases. Per the germline V gene, CDR1 is GTSNPN and CDR2 is SVGIG (reference sequence). This CDR3 is 13 amino acids long. Trimming took 4 bases from V and 7 from J, leaving 16 bases between them.

This chain uses TRBV14 with TRBJ1-1, with D maybe TRBD1 (6 bases). The CDR3 runs 11 residues. Germline CDR1 is SGHDN and CDR2 is FVKESK. V lost 4 bases to trimming and J lost 10 bases, with 10 bases between them. The CDR3 sequence: CASSPQGAAFF. Written as DNA, the CDR3 is TGTGCCAGCAGCCCACAGGGTGCAGCTTTCTTT.

This chain links TRBV28 with TRBJ1-2, with D unresolved. CDR1 is MDHEN and CDR2 is SYDVKM in the germline V gene. Trimming removed 6 bases from V and 7 bases from J, with 18 bases in between. This CDR3 contains 14 residues. This chain's CDR3 is CASSKRTDISGYTF. DNA for the CDR3: TGTGCCAGCAGCAAGCGGACTGATATAAGTGGCTACACCTTC.

The chain uses TRBV10-3 and TRBJ2-1; 9 positions match TRBD1. The length of the CDR3 is 14 residues. Trimming took 3 bases from V and 10 from J; bases not matched to a gene: 7. From germline, CDR1 is ENHRY and CDR2 SYGVKD. The CDR3 DNA is TGTGCCATCAGTGATCGGAGGACAGGGGTAGAGCAGTTCTTC. Translation: CAISDRRTGVEQFF.

The CDR3 bases are TGTGCCATCAGTACCTCTGGGACACATAGCAATCAGCCCCAGCATTTT. It translates to CAISTSGTHSNQPQHF. The rearrangement uses TRBV10-3 and TRBJ1-5, with a possible D match to TRBD1 (6 bases). CDR1 is ENHRY and CDR2 is SYGVKD in the germline V gene. The V gene lost 5 bases and the J gene lost 0 bases, with 14 bases spanning the gap. The CDR3 totals 16 residues.

The V call is TRBV5-1, the J call TRBJ1-1; TRBD1 might be the D (6 bases). The V end was cut by 1 base, the J end by 3 bases, with 10 bases between. This CDR3 region has 14 residues. Germline V lookup: CDR1 SGHRS, CDR2 YFSETQ. DNA for the CDR3: TGCGCCAGCAGCTTGCTTGGGGGCGACACTGAAGCTTTCTTT. Its translation: CASSLLGGDTEAFF.

The V call is TRBV2, the J call TRBJ1-1; possible D gene TRBD1, 6 bases. Germline V gene sequence: CDR1 SNHLY, CDR2 FYNNEI. This CDR3 is built from 20 residues. V lost 6 bases and J lost 0, with 29 bases in between. CDR3 in DNA: TGTGCCAGCAGGGGAAACAGATTGCCGAGGGGGGGGCTCATGAACACTGAAGCTTTCTTT. Amino acids: CASRGNRLPRGGLMNTEAFF.

The chain links TRBV5-1 to TRBJ2-2, with unresolved D. The CDR3 length is 14 residues. V lost 0 bases and J lost 5, with 8 bases in between. Germline V gene data show CDR1 as SGHRS and CDR2 as YFSETQ. CDR3 DNA sequence: TGCGCCAGCAGCTTGGGCGATATAACCGGGGAGCTGTTTTTT. Residues: CASSLGDITGELFF.

This chain joins TRBV5-6 and TRBJ1-2, with D unresolved. The germline V and J ends were trimmed by 3 bases and 4 bases, with 16 bases remaining between them. CDR3 length: 15 amino acids. Germline V gene sequence: CDR1 SGHDT, CDR2 YYEEEE. Written as DNA, the CDR3 is TGTGCCAGCAGCTACTCCCAAAAGCCCCCCTATGGCTACACCTTC. This translates into CASSYSQKPPYGYTF.

The V call is TRBV9, the J call TRBJ2-1, with TRBD2 matching 8 bases. Germline assignment: CDR1 SGDLS and CDR2 YYNGEE. The length of the CDR3 is 15 residues. V shed 2 bases and J 1 base; nucleotides not matched to a gene: 2. The CDR3 protein is CASSVSGGSYNEQFF. CDR3 nucleotides: TGTGCCAGCAGCGTGAGCGGGGGTTCCTACAATGAGCAGTTCTTC.

J is TRBJ1-4 and V is TRBV25-1; D call uncertain. In germline, CDR1 is MGHDK, CDR2 SYGVNS. The CDR3 length is 13 residues. V was cut by 7 bases and J by 0 bases, with 6 bases left in between. The CDR3 loop reads CASTAATNEKLFF. CDR3 sequence (DNA): TGTGCCAGCACAGCGGCAACTAATGAAAAACTGTTTTTT. Using reference TRBV25-1 and TRBJ1-4 for the parts outside the CDR3, the full variable domain is EADIYQTPRYLVIGTGKKITLECSQTMGHDKMYWYQQDPGMELHLIHYSYGVNSTEKGDLSSESTVSRIRTEHFPLTLESARPSHTSQYLCASTAATNEKLFFGSGTQLSVL.

This clone was seen a few times. This chain joins TRBV4-1 and TRBJ1-1; maybe TRBD1 (5 bases). The CDR3 has 15 amino acids. The V end was cut by 1 base, the J end by 4 bases, with 13 bases between. Per the germline V gene, CDR1 is MGHRA and CDR2 is YSYEKL. The CDR3 DNA follows: TGCGCCAGCAGCCAAGGTGATGGCAGGGTCACTGAAGCTTTCTTT. Its protein product is CASSQGDGRVTEAFF.

Notes on this clone: This CDR3 is also generated by other DNA sequences in the sample. The chain couples TRBV7-9 to TRBJ1-1, with D tentatively TRBD1 (6 bases). From germline, CDR1 is SEHNR and CDR2 FQNEAQ (reference sequence). V was clipped by 1 base and J by 1 base, with 7 bases between them. The CDR3 extends over 14 amino acids. CDR3 in amino acids: CASSLGTANTEAFF. CDR3 DNA: TGTGCCAGCAGCTTAGGGACAGCGAACACTGAAGCTTTCTTT. The entire variable domain, with the rest obtained from reference TRBV7-9 and TRBJ1-1, is as follows: DTGVSQNPRHKITKRGQNVTFRCDPISEHNRLYWYRQTLGQGPEFLTYFQNEAQLEKSRLLSDRFSAERPKGSFSTLEIQRTEQGDSAMYLCASSLGTANTEAFFGQGTRLTVV.

J is TRBJ2-7 and V is TRBV7-3, with 7 positions matching TRBD1. CDR3 length: 13 residues. After removal of 5 bases from V and 6 bases from J, the junction contained 7 bases not matched to a gene. The germline V gene has CDR1 SGHTA and CDR2 FQGTGA. CDR3 bases: TGTGCCAGCAGCCCCCAGACAGGGCGCGAGCAGTACTTC. Residues: CASSPQTGREQYF.